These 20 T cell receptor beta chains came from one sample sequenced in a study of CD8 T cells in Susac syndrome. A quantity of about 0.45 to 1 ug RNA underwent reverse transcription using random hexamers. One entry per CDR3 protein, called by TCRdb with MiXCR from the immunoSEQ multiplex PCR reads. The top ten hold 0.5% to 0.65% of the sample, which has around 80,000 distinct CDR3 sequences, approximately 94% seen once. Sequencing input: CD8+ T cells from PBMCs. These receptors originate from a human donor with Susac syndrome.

CDR3 DNA sequence: TGTGCCAGCAGTCTTTCGGGACAGGGGTCCACTGAAGCTTTCTTT. Translating gives CASSLSGQGSTEAFF. J is TRBJ1-1 and V is TRBV6-2 or TRBV6-3, with 10 bases aligning to TRBD1. Per germline, CDR1 MNHEY and CDR2 SVGEGT. This CDR3 spans 15 amino acids. V shed 5 bases and J 4 bases; nucleotides not matched to a gene: 7.

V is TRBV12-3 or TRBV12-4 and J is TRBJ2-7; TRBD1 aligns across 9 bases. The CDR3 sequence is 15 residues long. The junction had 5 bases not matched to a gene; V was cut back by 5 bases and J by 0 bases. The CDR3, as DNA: TGTGCCAGCAGTACACAGGGGGCGAGCTCCTACGAGCAGTACTTC. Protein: CASSTQGASSYEQYF.

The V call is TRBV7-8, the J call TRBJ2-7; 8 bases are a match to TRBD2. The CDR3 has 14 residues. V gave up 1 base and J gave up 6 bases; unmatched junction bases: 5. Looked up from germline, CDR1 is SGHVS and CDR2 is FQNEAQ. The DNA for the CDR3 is TGTGCCAGCAGCTTAGGGCCAGCGGGGGTCGAGCAGTACTTC. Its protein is CASSLGPAGVEQYF.

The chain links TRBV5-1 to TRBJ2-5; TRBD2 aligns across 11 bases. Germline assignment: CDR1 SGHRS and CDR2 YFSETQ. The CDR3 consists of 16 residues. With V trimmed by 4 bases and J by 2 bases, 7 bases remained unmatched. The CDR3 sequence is CASSPDGLAGQETQYF. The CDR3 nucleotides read TGCGCCAGCAGCCCGGACGGACTAGCGGGTCAAGAGACCCAGTACTTC.

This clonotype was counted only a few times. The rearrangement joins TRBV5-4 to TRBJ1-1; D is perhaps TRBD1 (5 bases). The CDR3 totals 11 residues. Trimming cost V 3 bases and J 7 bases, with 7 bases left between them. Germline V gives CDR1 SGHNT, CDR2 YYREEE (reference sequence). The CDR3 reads CASSSTVEAFF. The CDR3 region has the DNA TGTGCCAGCAGCTCGACAGTTGAAGCTTTCTTT. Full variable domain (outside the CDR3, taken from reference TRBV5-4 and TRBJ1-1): ETGVTQSPTHLIKTRGQQVTLRCSSQSGHNTVSWYQQALGQGPQFIFQYYREEENGRGNFPPRFSGLQFPNYSSELNVNALELDDSALYLCASSSTVEAFFGQGTRLTVV.

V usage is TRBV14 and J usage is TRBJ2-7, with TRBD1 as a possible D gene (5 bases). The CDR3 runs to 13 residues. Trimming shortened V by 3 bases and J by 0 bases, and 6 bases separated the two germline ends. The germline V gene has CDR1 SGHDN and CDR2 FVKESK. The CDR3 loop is CASSHGHSYEQYF. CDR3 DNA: TGTGCCAGCAGCCACGGACACTCCTACGAGCAGTACTTC.

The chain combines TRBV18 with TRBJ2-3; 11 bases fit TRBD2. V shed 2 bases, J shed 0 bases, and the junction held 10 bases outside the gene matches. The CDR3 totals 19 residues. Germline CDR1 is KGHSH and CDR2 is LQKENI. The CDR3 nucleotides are TGTGCCAGCTCACCAACCAAGCTAGCGGGGGGTGCTAGCACAGATACGCAGTATTTT. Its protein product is CASSPTKLAGGASTDTQYF.

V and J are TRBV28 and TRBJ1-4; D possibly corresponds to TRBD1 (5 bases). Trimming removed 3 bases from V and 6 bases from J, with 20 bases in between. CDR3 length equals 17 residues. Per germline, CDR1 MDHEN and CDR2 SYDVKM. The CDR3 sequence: CASSFPSRQPGDEKLFF. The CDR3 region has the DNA TGTGCCAGCAGTTTTCCCTCCCGACAGCCCGGGGATGAAAAACTGTTTTTT.

In DNA, the CDR3 is TGTGCCAGCAGCTCCACAGAGGCGGTCGAAGAGACCCAGTACTTC. It is translated as CASSSTEAVEETQYF. V usage is TRBV13 and J usage is TRBJ2-5; unclear D gene. Between the trimmed V and J ends, which lost 4 bases and 3 bases, there was a span of 15 bases. Germline V gene sequence: CDR1 PRHDT, CDR2 FYEKMQ (reference sequence). The CDR3 runs to 15 residues. Full variable domain (missing parts from reference TRBV13 and TRBJ2-5): AAGVIQSPRHLIKEKRETATLKCYPIPRHDTVYWYQQGPGQDPQFLISFYEKMQSDKGSIPDRFSAQQFSDYHSELNMSSLELGDSALYFCASSSTEAVEETQYFGPGTRLLVL.

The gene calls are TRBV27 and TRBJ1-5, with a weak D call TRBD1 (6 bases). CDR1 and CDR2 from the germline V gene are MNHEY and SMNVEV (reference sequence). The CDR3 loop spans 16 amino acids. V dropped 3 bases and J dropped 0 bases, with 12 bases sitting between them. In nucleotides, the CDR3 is TGTGCCAGCAGTTTGAGGGGGGGCTATAGCAATCAGCCCCAGCATTTT. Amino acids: CASSLRGGYSNQPQHF.

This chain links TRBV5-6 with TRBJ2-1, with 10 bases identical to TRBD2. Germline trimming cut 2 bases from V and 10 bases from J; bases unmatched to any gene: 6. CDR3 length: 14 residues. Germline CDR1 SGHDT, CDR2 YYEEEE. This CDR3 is CASSLLAGRIEQFF. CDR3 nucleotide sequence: TGTGCCAGCAGCTTACTAGCGGGGCGGATCGAGCAGTTCTTC.

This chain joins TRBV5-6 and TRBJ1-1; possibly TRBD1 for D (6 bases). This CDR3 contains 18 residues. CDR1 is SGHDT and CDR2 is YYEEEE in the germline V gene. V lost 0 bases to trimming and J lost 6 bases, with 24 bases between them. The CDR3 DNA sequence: TGTGCCAGCAGCTTGGCCGGGGGGCTGAGGTCTGTCGCAGCTGAAGCTTTCTTT. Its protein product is CASSLAGGLRSVAAEAFF.

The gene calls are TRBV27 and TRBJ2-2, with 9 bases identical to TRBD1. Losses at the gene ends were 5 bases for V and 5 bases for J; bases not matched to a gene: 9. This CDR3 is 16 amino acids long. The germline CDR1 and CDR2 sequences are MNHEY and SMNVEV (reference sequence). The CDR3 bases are TGTGCCAGCAGTCACGGACAGGGGAAGGTTACCGGGGAGCTGTTTTTT. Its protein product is CASSHGQGKVTGELFF.

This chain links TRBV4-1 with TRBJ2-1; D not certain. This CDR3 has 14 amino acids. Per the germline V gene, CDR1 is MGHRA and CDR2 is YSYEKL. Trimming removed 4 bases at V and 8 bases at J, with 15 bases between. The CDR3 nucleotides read TGCGCCAGCAGCCCGAAATCGGACCTGGATGAGCAGTTCTTC. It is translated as CASSPKSDLDEQFF.

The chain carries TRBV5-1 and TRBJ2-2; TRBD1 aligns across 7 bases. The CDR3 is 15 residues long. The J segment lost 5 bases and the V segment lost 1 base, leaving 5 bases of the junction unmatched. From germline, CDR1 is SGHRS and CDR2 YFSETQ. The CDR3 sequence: CASSLRGGRTGELFF. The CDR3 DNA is TGCGCCAGCAGCTTGCGAGGGGGCCGGACCGGGGAGCTGTTTTTT.

The CDR3 coding sequence is TGCAGTGCTAGAGGTGACAGGGGGGCCTACACCTTC. Residues: CSARGDRGAYTF. This sequence joins TRBV20-1 and TRBJ1-2, with 9 positions matching TRBD1. CDR3 length: 12 amino acids. CDR1 and CDR2 from the germline V gene are DFQATT and SNEGSKA (reference sequence). Unmatched junction bases numbered 4, after V lost 1 base and J lost 10 bases.

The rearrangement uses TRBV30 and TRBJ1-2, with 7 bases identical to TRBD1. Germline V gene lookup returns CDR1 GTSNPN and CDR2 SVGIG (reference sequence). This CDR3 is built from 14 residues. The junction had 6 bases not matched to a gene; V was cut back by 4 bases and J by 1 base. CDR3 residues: CAWINRGLNYGYTF. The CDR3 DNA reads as TGTGCCTGGATCAACAGGGGACTTAACTATGGCTACACCTTC.

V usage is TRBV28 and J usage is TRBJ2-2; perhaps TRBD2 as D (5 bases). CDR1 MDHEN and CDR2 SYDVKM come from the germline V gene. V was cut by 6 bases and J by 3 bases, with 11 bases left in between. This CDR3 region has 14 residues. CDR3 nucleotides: TGTGCCAGCAGACGAACTAGAGACACCGGGGAGCTGTTTTTT. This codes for CASRRTRDTGELFF.

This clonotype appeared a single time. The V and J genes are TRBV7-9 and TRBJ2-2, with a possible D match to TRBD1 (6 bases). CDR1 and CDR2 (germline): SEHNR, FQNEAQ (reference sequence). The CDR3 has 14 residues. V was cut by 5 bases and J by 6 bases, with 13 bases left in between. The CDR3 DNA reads TGTGCCAGCAGCGGGACGAGGGGGTCCGGGGAGCTGTTTTTT. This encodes CASSGTRGSGELFF. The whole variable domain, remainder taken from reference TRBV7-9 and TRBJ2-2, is DTGVSQNPRHKITKRGQNVTFRCDPISEHNRLYWYRQTLGQGPEFLTYFQNEAQLEKSRLLSDRFSAERPKGSFSTLEIQRTEQGDSAMYLCASSGTRGSGELFFGEGSRLTVL.

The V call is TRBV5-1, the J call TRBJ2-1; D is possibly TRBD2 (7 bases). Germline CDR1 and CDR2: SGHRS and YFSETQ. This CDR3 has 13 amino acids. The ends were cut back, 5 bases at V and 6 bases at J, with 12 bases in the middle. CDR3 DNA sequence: TGCGCCAGCAGATTTGCGGGGGCCAATGAGCAGTTCTTC. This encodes CASRFAGANEQFF.